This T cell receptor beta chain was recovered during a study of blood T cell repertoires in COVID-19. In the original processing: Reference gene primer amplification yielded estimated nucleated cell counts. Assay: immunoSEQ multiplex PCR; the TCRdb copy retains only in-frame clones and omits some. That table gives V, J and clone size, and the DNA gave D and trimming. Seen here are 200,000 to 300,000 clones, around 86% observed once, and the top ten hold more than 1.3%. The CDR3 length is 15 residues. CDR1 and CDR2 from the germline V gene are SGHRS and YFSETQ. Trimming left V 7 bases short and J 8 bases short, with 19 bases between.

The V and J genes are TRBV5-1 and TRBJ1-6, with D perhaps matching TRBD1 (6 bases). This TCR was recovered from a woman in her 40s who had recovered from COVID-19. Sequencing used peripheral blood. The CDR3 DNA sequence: TGCGCCAGCGGTCGGGACACAATATGGGATTCACCCCTCCACTTT. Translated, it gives CASGRDTIWDSPLHF.